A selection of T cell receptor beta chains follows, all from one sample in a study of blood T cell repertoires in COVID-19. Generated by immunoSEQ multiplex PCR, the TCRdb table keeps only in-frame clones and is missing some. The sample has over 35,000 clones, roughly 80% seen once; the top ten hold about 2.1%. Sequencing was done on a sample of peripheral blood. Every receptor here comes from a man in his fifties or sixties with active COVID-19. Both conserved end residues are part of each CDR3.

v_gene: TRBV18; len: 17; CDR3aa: CASSPISARGSGNTIYF
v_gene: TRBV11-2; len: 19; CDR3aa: CASSLGRDTTISGANVLTF
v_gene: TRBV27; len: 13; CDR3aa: CASSLVLGTSQYF
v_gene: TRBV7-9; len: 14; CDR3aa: CASSQGWAEQPQHF
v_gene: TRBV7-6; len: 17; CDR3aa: CASSPKLREEATGELFF
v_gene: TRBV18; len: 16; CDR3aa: CASSPPPGSTNEKLFF
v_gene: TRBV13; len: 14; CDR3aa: CASSASSRSYEQYF
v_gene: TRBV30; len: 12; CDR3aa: CAWAPGGDGYTF
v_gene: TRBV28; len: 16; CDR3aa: CASRPPPGQWTYEQYF
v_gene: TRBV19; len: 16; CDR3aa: CASSTDRQGSGEKLFF
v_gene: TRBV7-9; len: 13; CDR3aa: CASSLGQKRPQHF
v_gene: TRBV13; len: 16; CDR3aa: CASSQTDSVSGNTIYF
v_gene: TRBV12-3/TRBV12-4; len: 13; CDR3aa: CASSWGRNTEAFF
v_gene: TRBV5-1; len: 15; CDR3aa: CASSPRTGGNQPQHF
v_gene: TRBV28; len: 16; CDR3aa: CASSLGSSGGYNEQFF
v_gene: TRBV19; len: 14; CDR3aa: CATETIASNQPQHF
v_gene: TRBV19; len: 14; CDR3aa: CASRNGWGAGELFF
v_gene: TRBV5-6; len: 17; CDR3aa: CASSPGGTPLSNQPQHF
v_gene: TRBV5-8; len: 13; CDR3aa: CASSRTITGPQHF
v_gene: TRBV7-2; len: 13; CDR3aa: CASSRPQENEQFF
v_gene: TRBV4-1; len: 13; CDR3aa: CASSVNRGYEQYF
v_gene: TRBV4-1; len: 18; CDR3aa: CASSQGVIAGGVTDTQYF
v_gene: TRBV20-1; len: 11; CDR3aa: CRLAGRETQYF
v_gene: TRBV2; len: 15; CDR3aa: CASRGEALRTDTQYF
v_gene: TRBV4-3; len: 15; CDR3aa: CASSGWTGMSYGYTF
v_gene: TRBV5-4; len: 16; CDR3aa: CASSLVATSSYNEQFF
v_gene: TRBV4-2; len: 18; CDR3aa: CASSQERDLGDSSYEQYF
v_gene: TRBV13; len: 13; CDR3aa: CASSLADSYGYTF
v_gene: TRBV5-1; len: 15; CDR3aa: CASSLEAGGPDIQYF
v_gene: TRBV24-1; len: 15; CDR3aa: CATSERPGGADTQYF
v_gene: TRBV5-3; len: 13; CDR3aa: CARSLVSQETQYF
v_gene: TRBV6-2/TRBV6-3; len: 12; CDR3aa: CASSYGHQPQHF
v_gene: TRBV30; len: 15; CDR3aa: CAWSVLPGYNSPLHF
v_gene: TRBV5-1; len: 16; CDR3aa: CASSLGQGTVNTEAFF
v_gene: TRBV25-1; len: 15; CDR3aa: CASSVPGRPGDGYTF
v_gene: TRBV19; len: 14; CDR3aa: CASSIEQGKQPQHF
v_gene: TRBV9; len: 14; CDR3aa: CASSVGSGSYEQYF
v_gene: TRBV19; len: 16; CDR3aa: CASSIGGRAQFDEQFF
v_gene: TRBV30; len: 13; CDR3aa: CAWSSGYSYGYTF
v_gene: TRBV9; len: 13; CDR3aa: CASSVAGPYEQYF
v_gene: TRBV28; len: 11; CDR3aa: CASSDDSEAFF
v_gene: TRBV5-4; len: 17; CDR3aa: CASSWGGPGRTGDTQYF
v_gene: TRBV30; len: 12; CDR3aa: CACPGENYGYTF
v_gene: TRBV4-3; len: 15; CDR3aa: CASSQEPSPQDTQYF
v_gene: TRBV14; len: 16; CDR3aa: CASSLRLAGATDTQYF
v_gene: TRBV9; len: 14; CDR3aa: CASSPLAGGQTQYF
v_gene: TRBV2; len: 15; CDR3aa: CASRLNEGRGEKLFF
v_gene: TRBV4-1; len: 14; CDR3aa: CASSRVWNTGELFF
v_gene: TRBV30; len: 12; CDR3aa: CAYSAGLNTIYF
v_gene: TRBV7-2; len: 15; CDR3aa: CASSSTGDSGNTIYF
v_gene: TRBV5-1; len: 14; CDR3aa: CASRYGTTGGDAFF
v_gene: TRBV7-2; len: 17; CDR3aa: CASSLVFGGRGTDTQYF